Listed below are T cell receptor beta chains from one sample, sequenced in a study of PD-L1 blockade in urothelial cancer. The assay was immunoSEQ multiplex PCR, and TCRdb's table has in-frame clones only and misses some. Counted here are approximately 38,000 clones, 85% to 90% occurring once; the ten biggest clones make up around 2%. Specimen: PBMCs, collected around atezolizumab (anti-PD-L1) treatment. These receptors all come from a man between 60 and 75 years old with urothelial cancer. Both conserved end residues are part of each CDR3.

j_gene,v_gene,CDR3aa
TRBJ2-7,TRBV7-9,CASSLTDYEQYF
TRBJ2-3,TRBV7-2,CASSLRGLAPDTQYF
TRBJ2-1,TRBV10-1,CASRTSGSFNEQFF
TRBJ2-2,TRBV5-4,CASSRDYGGRELFF
TRBJ2-1,TRBV6-5,CASRTRDGDREQFF
TRBJ2-3,TRBV11-2,CASRPAGLAGGDTQYF
TRBJ2-1,TRBV5-1,CASSLRSGASGSYNEQFF
TRBJ2-2,TRBV18,CASSPPTTNTGELFF
TRBJ1-5,TRBV28,CASSRDRDNQPQHF
TRBJ2-2,TRBV9,CASSVGLAGATGELFF
TRBJ1-5,TRBV7-6,CASSLAGDNQPQHF
TRBJ2-5,TRBV7-2,CASSLSGRAQETQYF
TRBJ2-2,TRBV5-1,CASSLAPGANTGELFF
TRBJ2-7,TRBV5-6,CASRGGGSSYEQYF
TRBJ1-1,TRBV18,CASSLQHAGTEAFF
TRBJ2-5,TRBV2,CASSPGPGGTQYF
TRBJ2-2,TRBV2,CATGAQGPNTGELFF
TRBJ2-1,TRBV10-3,CAISDPTSGRANEQFF